Below are 27 T cell receptor beta chains sequenced from a single sample in a study of T cells after yellow fever vaccination. TCRdb used MiXCR to reprocess the 5' RACE reads, holding one entry per CDR3 protein. This repertoire shows under 200,000 distinct CDR3 sequences, approximately 10% found once; its top ten account for about 38%. The sequenced sample was CD8+ T cells sorted from PBMCs, obtained 15 days after the yellow fever booster vaccination. The receptors were gathered from a man between 18 and 29 years old who received the YFV17D yellow fever vaccine.

The chain employs TRBV7-2 and TRBJ1-4; 7 nucleotides agree with TRBD1. The CDR3 length is 16 residues. V was clipped by 5 bases and J by 8 bases; unmatched bases: 14. Germline V gene lookup returns CDR1 SGHTA and CDR2 FQGNSA. The CDR3 reads CASSINQGVLSEKLFF. The CDR3 coding sequence is TGTGCCAGCAGCATAAATCAGGGGGTACTATCCGAAAAACTGTTTTTT.

The V gene is TRBV7-9, the J gene TRBJ2-5, with 7 bases identical to TRBD1. This CDR3 region has 15 residues. Germline V gene lookup returns CDR1 SEHNR and CDR2 FQNEAQ (reference sequence). The trim removed 1 base at V and 3 bases at J, leaving 5 bases unmatched. The CDR3 DNA reads as TGTGCCAGCAGCTTAGAAGGGGGCGCGAAAGAGACCCAGTACTTC. Translating it yields CASSLEGGAKETQYF. Based on the CDR3 plus reference TRBV7-9 and TRBJ2-5, the full variable domain is DTGVSQNPRHKITKRGQNVTFRCDPISEHNRLYWYRQTLGQGPEFLTYFQNEAQLEKSRLLSDRFSAERPKGSFSTLEIQRTEQGDSAMYLCASSLEGGAKETQYFGPGTRLLVL.

The V and J genes are TRBV12-3 or TRBV12-4 and TRBJ2-7, with TRBD1 matching 10 bases. The CDR3 has 14 amino acids. The V segment lost 5 bases and the J segment 7 bases; nucleotides outside the gene matches: 8. The CDR3 spells CASSDRGPMYEQYF. CDR3 sequence (DNA): TGTGCCAGCAGTGACAGGGGGCCGATGTATGAGCAGTACTTC.

This clonotype was counted at least ten times. The chain joins TRBV4-3 to TRBJ2-3; a weak D match, TRBD2 (5 bases). V was pared by 0 bases and J by 0 bases, with 10 bases between. The CDR3 has 16 residues. The germline CDR1 and CDR2 sequences are LGHNA and YSLEER. The CDR3 loop reads CASSQEDGGSTDTQYF. The CDR3 DNA is TGCGCCAGCAGCCAAGAAGATGGAGGTAGCACAGATACGCAGTATTTT.

This clonotype was seen ten or more times. The chain is built from TRBV7-9 and TRBJ2-6, with TRBD1 matching 8 bases. Trimming removed 6 bases from V and 2 bases from J; junction bases left unmatched: 9. CDR3 length: 17 amino acids. Per germline, CDR1 SEHNR and CDR2 FQNEAQ (reference sequence). In DNA, the CDR3 is TGTGCCAGCAGAAGGACAGGGCAGGGGGCTGGGGCCAACGTCCTGACTTTC. Translation gives CASRRTGQGAGANVLTF.

A few counts support this clonotype. The chain links TRBV4-3 to TRBJ2-7; D is uncertain. The V and J ends lost 0 bases and 4 bases respectively, with 7 bases between them. The CDR3 is 13 amino acids. In germline, CDR1 is LGHNA, CDR2 YSLEER. Written as DNA, the CDR3 is TGCGCCAGCAGCCAAGAACAAGAGTACGAGCAGTACTTC. It specifies CASSQEQEYEQYF.

This clonotype came up a few times. The V call is TRBV6-1, the J call TRBJ1-2; D unresolved. Germline lookup yields CDR1 MNHNS and CDR2 SASEGT. V was shortened by 3 bases and J by 8 bases, with 25 bases between the two germline ends. This CDR3 is built from 17 residues. The CDR3 spells CASSDPGDRVFRWGYTF. The CDR3 DNA reads TGTGCCAGCAGTGATCCTGGAGATAGGGTATTCCGATGGGGCTACACCTTC.

This clonotype was picked up a small number of times. This sequence joins TRBV5-1 and TRBJ2-3, with D perhaps TRBD1 or TRBD2 (5 bases each). The CDR3 sequence is 15 residues long. V was clipped by 4 bases and J by 1 base, with 13 bases between them. Looked up from germline, CDR1 is SGHRS and CDR2 is YFSETQ. CDR3 nucleotides: TGCGCCAGCAGCGGGGGACCTGGACGCACAGATACGCAGTATTTT. Translated, it gives CASSGGPGRTDTQYF.

This chain links TRBV4-3 with TRBJ1-2; D is unclear. CDR3 length: 15 amino acids. Trimming cost V 0 bases and J 3 bases, with 11 bases left between them. Germline V gene data show CDR1 as LGHNA and CDR2 as YSLEER. The CDR3 here is CASSQDNMADYGYTF. The CDR3 DNA reads as TGCGCCAGCAGCCAAGATAACATGGCAGACTATGGCTACACCTTC.

The chain links TRBV20-1 to TRBJ2-1; TRBD2 is a possible D gene (5 bases). The CDR3 is 15 amino acids. Germline V gene sequence: CDR1 DFQATT, CDR2 SNEGSKA (reference sequence). Trimming removed 0 bases from V and 7 bases from J, with 16 bases in between. The CDR3 spells CSARDRLTTANEQFF. The DNA of the CDR3 is TGCAGTGCTAGAGACCGACTAACGACGGCTAATGAGCAGTTCTTC.

Many counts were recorded for this clonotype. The chain is built from TRBV7-8 and TRBJ2-3; a possible D gene is TRBD2 (5 bases). The CDR3 loop spans 14 amino acids. With 3 bases removed from V and 1 base from J, the gap between germline ends came to 8 bases. Looked up from germline, CDR1 is SGHVS and CDR2 is FQNEAQ. CDR3 sequence: CASSLRVRTDTQYF. CDR3 nucleotide sequence: TGTGCCAGCAGCTTGCGGGTGCGCACAGATACGCAGTATTTT.

This clonotype was detected only a few times. The rearrangement joins TRBV7-9 to TRBJ1-1; no reliable D call. This CDR3 has 13 amino acids. CDR1 and CDR2 (germline): SEHNR, FQNEAQ (reference sequence). Between the trimmed V and J ends, which lost 4 bases and 4 bases, there was a span of 10 bases. As DNA, the CDR3 is TGTGCCAGCAGCTCGGGGTCGTTCACTGAAGCTTTCTTT. Translated: CASSSGSFTEAFF.

This rearrangement joins TRBV12-5 to TRBJ2-2; the D call may be TRBD1 or TRBD2 (6 bases each). The CDR3 is 16 residues long. The germline V gene encodes CDR1 LGHNT and CDR2 FRNRAP. Here the CDR3 DNA reads TGTGCGAGCGGGTCCCCGGACAGCCTAAACACCGGGGAGCTGTTTTTT. It yields the protein CASGSPDSLNTGELFF.

V usage is TRBV29-1 and J usage is TRBJ1-1; 8 bases are shared with TRBD1. Germline CDR1 reads SQVTM; CDR2 reads ANQGSEA. The junction had 5 bases not matched to a gene; V was cut back by 7 bases and J by 1 base. The CDR3 spans 13 residues. DNA of the CDR3: TGCAGCGCCACTGGGACAGGGAACACTGAAGCTTTCTTT. It translates to CSATGTGNTEAFF.

This clonotype occurred many times. The J gene is TRBJ2-5, the V gene TRBV12-3 or TRBV12-4, with TRBD1 identical over 10 bases. V lost 0 bases and J lost 4; bases outside the gene matches: 5. The CDR3 has 16 amino acids. The CDR3 reads CASSLARTGGGETQYF. DNA for the CDR3: TGTGCCAGCAGTTTAGCGAGGACAGGGGGAGGAGAGACCCAGTACTTC.

This clonotype turned up a few times. The chain has TRBV7-9 and TRBJ2-5, with no clear D. The CDR3 loop spans 11 amino acids. The germline gives CDR1 SEHNR, CDR2 FQNEAQ (reference sequence). V lost 0 bases and J 7 bases, leaving 3 bases between the germline ends. As DNA, the CDR3 is TGTGCCAGCAGCTTAGCCGGGACCCAGTACTTC. Translating gives CASSLAGTQYF.

The chain combines TRBV4-1 with TRBJ1-2, with 9 bases fitting TRBD1. The germline gives CDR1 MGHRA, CDR2 YSYEKL. V lost 4 bases to trimming and J lost 5 bases; unmatched junction nucleotides: 8. This CDR3 is 15 amino acids long. CDR3 amino acids: CASSRGQGKVYGYTF. The DNA of the CDR3 is TGCGCCAGCAGCCGCGGACAGGGGAAAGTTTATGGCTACACCTTC.

The chain has TRBV7-9 and TRBJ2-3, with 12 bases identical to TRBD1. CDR3 length: 15 amino acids. Germline CDR1 is SEHNR and CDR2 is FQNEAQ (reference sequence). V gave up 5 bases and J gave up 8 bases; unmatched junction bases: 8. CDR3 nucleotides: TGTGCCAGCAGCCAGGGACAGGGGGCGAGGGTTACGCAGTATTTT. Translating it yields CASSQGQGARVTQYF.

There are many counts of this clonotype. The V and J genes are TRBV12-3 or TRBV12-4 and TRBJ2-7; D gene ambiguous. The V end lost 1 base, the J end lost 3 bases, and 4 bases lay between the germline ends. The CDR3 totals 12 residues. The CDR3 nucleotides read TGTGCCAGCAGTTTAGGGATCTACGAGCAGTACTTC. Translating gives CASSLGIYEQYF.

The J gene is TRBJ1-1, the V gene TRBV12-5; a possible D gene is TRBD1 (6 bases). V shed 6 bases and J shed 0 bases, with 14 bases lying between them. The CDR3 sequence is 15 residues long. The germline CDR1 and CDR2 sequences are LGHNT and FRNRAP. The chain's CDR3 is CASGDSDRLNTEAFF. The CDR3 nucleotides read TGTGCTAGTGGCGACTCCGACAGGCTGAACACTGAAGCTTTCTTT.

The chain couples TRBV20-1 to TRBJ2-7; 8 bases are shared with TRBD2. The CDR3 totals 14 residues. V shed 6 bases and J 0 bases; nucleotides not matched to a gene: 7. The germline CDR1 and CDR2 sequences are DFQATT and SNEGSKA (reference sequence). DNA for the CDR3: TGCAGTGCCCGTACTAGCGGAAACTCCTACGAGCAGTACTTC. This sequence encodes CSARTSGNSYEQYF.

At least ten counts were recorded for this clonotype. CDR3 sequence (DNA): TGTGCCAGCAGCTTAATCACCGGGGGGGAAGAGACCCAGTACTTC. Protein sequence: CASSLITGGEETQYF. This rearrangement joins TRBV7-9 to TRBJ2-5; 8 bases align to TRBD2. In germline, CDR1 is SEHNR, CDR2 FQNEAQ (reference sequence). Trimming took 2 bases from V and 3 from J; bases not matched to a gene: 5. This CDR3 is built from 15 residues.

This clonotype was counted a few times. The rearrangement uses TRBV27 and TRBJ2-7; TRBD1 matches 7 bases. The germline V gene encodes CDR1 MNHEY and CDR2 SMNVEV (reference sequence). The CDR3 covers 16 residues. V was clipped by 5 bases and J by 5 bases; unmatched bases: 15. The DNA for the CDR3 is TGTGCCAGCAGTCATATGACAGGGTCTGTAATCCACGAGCAGTACGTC. This gives the protein CASSHMTGSVIHEQYV.

This clonotype has only a few counts. The V and J genes are TRBV15 and TRBJ2-2, with a tentative D call TRBD1 (6 bases). The CDR3 contains 15 residues. Deletions cut 5 bases from V and 5 bases from J, with 15 bases between. Germline CDR1 reads LNHNV; CDR2 reads YYDKDF (reference sequence). The CDR3 DNA reads as TGTGCCACCAGCGCCCGACAGGAAAGGACCGGGGAGCTGTTTTTT. This sequence encodes CATSARQERTGELFF.

This clonotype has a count of ten or more. This rearrangement joins TRBV20-1 to TRBJ2-1; 7 nucleotides line up with TRBD2. Losses at the gene ends were 0 bases for V and 4 bases for J; bases not matched to a gene: 6. The CDR3 extends over 15 amino acids. Germline V CDR1 and CDR2: DFQATT, SNEGSKA (reference sequence). CDR3 nucleotides: TGCAGTGCTAGAGATGAACGGGGGGTATACAATGAGCAGTTCTTC. Translating gives CSARDERGVYNEQFF.

The genes are TRBV7-8 and TRBJ2-1, with D hard to call. The germline V and J ends were trimmed by 6 bases and 7 bases, with 10 bases remaining between them. Germline V gene data show CDR1 as SGHVS and CDR2 as FQNEAQ. The CDR3 has 12 residues. CDR3 DNA: TGTGCCAGCAGTACTCACGGGAATGAGCAGTTCTTC. Translating it yields CASSTHGNEQFF.

This clonotype was recorded many times. The genes are TRBV4-1 and TRBJ2-3, with TRBD1 matching over 7 bases. Germline CDR1 MGHRA, CDR2 YSYEKL. The CDR3 extends over 16 amino acids. V gave up 2 bases and J gave up 0 bases; unmatched junction bases: 5. CDR3 amino acids: CASSQLVTGSTDTQYF. The CDR3 DNA is TGCGCCAGCAGCCAATTGGTGACAGGGAGCACAGATACGCAGTATTTT.